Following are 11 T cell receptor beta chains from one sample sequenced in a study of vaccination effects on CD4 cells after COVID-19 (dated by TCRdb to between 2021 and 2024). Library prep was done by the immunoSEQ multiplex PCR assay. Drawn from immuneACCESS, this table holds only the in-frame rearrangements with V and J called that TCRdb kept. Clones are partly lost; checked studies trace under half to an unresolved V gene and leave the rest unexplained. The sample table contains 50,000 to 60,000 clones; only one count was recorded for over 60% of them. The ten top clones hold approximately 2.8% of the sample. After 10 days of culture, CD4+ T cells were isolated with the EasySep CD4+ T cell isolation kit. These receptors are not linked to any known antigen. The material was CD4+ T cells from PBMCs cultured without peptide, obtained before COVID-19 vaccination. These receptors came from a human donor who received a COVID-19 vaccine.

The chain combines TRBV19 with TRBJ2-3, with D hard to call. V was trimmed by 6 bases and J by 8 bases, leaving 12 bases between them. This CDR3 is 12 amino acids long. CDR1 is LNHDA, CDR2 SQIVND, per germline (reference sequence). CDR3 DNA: TGTGCCAGTAGCTCTTCGGGCGGTACGCAGTATTTT. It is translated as CASSSSGGTQYF.

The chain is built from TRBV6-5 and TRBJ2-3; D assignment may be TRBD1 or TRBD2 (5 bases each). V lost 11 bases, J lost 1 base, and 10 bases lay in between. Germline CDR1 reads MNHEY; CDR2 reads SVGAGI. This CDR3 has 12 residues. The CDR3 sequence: CAPGPRTDTQYF. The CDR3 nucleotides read TGTGCCCCGGGACCCCGCACAGATACGCAGTATTTT.

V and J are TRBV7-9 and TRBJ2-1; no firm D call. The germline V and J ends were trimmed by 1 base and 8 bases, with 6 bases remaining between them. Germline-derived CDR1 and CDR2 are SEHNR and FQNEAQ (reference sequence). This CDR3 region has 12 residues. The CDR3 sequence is CASSLVMHEQFF. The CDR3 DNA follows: TGTGCCAGCAGCTTAGTGATGCATGAGCAGTTCTTC.

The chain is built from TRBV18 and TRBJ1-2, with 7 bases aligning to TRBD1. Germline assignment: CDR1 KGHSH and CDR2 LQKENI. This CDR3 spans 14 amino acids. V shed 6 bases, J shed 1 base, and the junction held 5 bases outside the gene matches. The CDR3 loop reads CASSGTALNYGYTF. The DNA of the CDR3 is TGTGCCAGCTCGGGGACAGCGCTTAACTATGGCTACACCTTC. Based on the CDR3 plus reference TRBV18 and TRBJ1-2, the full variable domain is NAGVMQNPRHLVRRRGQEARLRCSPMKGHSHVYWYRQLPEEGLKFMVYLQKENIIDESGMPKERFSAEFPKEGPSILRIQQVVRGDSAAYFCASSGTALNYGYTFGSGTRLTVV.

The CDR3 coding sequence is TGTGCCAGCAGCTCACTAGCGGGGGGGGAGACCCAGTACTTC. Amino acid sequence: CASSSLAGGETQYF. V and J are TRBV6-5 and TRBJ2-5, with 13 bases that match TRBD2. The germline CDR1 and CDR2 sequences are MNHEY and SVGAGI. V lost 6 bases to trimming and J lost 5 bases; unmatched junction nucleotides: 3. CDR3 size: 14 residues.

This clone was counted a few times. This chain's CDR3 is CASSPPSRGDYGYTF. The CDR3 DNA follows: TGTGCCAGCTCACCACCGAGCAGGGGAGACTATGGCTACACCTTC. The gene calls are TRBV18 and TRBJ1-2; possibly TRBD1 for D (6 bases). This CDR3 has 15 residues. V was trimmed by 0 bases and J by 3 bases, leaving 11 bases between them. The germline CDR1 and CDR2 sequences are KGHSH and LQKENI.

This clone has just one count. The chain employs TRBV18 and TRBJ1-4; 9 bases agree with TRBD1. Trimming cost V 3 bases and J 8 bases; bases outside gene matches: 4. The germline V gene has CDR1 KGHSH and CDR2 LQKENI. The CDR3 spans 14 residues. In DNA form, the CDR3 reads TGTGCCAGCTCACCCGACAGGGGGAACGAAAAACTGTTTTTT. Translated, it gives CASSPDRGNEKLFF.

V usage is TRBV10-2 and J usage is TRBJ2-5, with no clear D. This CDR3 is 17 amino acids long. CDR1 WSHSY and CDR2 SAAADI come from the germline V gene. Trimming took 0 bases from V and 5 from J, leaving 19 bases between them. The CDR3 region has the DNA TGCGCCAGCAGTGAGTCGTTGGGGTGGTTAGTGAGGGAGACCCAGTACTTC. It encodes CASSESLGWLVRETQYF.

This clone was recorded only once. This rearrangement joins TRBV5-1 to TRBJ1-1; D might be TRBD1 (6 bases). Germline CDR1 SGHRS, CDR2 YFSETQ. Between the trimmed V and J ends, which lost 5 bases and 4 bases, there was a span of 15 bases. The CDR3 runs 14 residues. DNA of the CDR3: TGCGCCAGCAGTCCTTCAGGGGTGAGCACTGAAGCTTTCTTT. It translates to CASSPSGVSTEAFF.

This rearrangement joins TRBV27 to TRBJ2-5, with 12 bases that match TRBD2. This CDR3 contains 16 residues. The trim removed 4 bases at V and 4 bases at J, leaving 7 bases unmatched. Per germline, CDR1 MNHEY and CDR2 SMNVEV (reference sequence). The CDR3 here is CASSSASGGVRETQYF. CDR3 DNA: TGTGCCAGCAGTTCTGCTAGCGGGGGGGTACGAGAGACCCAGTACTTC.

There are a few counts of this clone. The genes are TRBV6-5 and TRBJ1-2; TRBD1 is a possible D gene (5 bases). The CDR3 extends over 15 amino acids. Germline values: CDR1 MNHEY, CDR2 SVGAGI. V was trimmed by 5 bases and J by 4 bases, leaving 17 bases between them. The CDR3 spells CASSKPGLGIYGYTF. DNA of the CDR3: TGTGCCAGCAGTAAGCCGGGACTGGGGATCTATGGCTACACCTTC.